Below are 30 T cell receptor beta chains sequenced from a single sample in a study of T cell responses to AZD1222 COVID-19 vaccine. Generated by immunoSEQ multiplex PCR, the TCRdb table keeps only in-frame clones and is missing some. Here the sample spans approximately 170,000 clones, around 90% being singletons. The specimen comprised peripheral blood, sampled 28 days after the second AZD1222 dose. Source of these receptors: an adult who received the AZD1222 COVID-19 vaccine.

This clone showed up just a few times. This sequence joins TRBV29-1 and TRBJ1-3, with D uncertain. V was pared by 2 bases and J by 8 bases, with 10 bases between. This CDR3 contains 12 residues. The germline V gene has CDR1 SQVTM and CDR2 ANQGSEA. CDR3 in amino acids: CSVELNGDTIYF. The CDR3 nucleotides read TGCAGCGTTGAACTTAATGGGGACACCATATATTTT.

The chain links TRBV30 to TRBJ2-2; possibly TRBD1 for D (6 bases). The V gene lost 6 bases and the J gene lost 4 bases, with 15 bases spanning the gap. The CDR3 has 14 amino acids. Germline V gene data show CDR1 as GTSNPN and CDR2 as SVGIG (reference sequence). The DNA of the CDR3 is TGTGCCTGCAGGGGCGACCGGGGCACCGGGGAGCTGTTTTTT. Protein: CACRGDRGTGELFF.

The CDR3 region is CASSFHIALNQPQHF. CDR3 DNA: TGTGCCAGCAGCTTTCACATTGCGTTAAATCAGCCCCAGCATTTT. The chain links TRBV7-9 to TRBJ1-5; D remains unclear. V was pared by 3 bases and J by 4 bases, with 13 bases between. This CDR3 has 15 amino acids. Germline V CDR1 and CDR2: SEHNR, FQNEAQ (reference sequence).

Here the CDR3 DNA reads TGTGCCAGCAGCTTAAGTAGGGCTAGCGGGGGCGGGGAGACCCAGTACTTC. Translated, it gives CASSLSRASGGGETQYF. V usage is TRBV11-2 and J usage is TRBJ2-5, with 10 bases aligning to TRBD2. The ends lost 2 bases at V and 5 bases at J; junction bases unmatched: 11. The CDR3 runs to 17 residues. CDR1 SGHAT and CDR2 FQNNGV come from the germline V gene.

V gene TRBV18 combines with J gene TRBJ2-7; 7 bases are shared with TRBD1. The J segment lost 2 bases and the V segment lost 1 base, leaving 2 bases of the junction unmatched. The CDR3 has 14 amino acids. CDR1 is KGHSH, CDR2 LQKENI, per germline. The CDR3 DNA sequence: TGTGCCAGCTCACCACGAAGGGGGCCCTACGAGCAGTACTTC. This gives the protein CASSPRRGPYEQYF. Full variable domain (rest looked up from reference TRBV18 and TRBJ2-7): NAGVMQNPRHLVRRRGQEARLRCSPMKGHSHVYWYRQLPEEGLKFMVYLQKENIIDESGMPKERFSAEFPKEGPSILRIQQVVRGDSAAYFCASSPRRGPYEQYFGPGTRLTVT.

The chain uses TRBV5-5 and TRBJ2-7, with a weak D call TRBD1 (6 bases). Germline CDR1 reads SGHKS; CDR2 reads YYEKEE (reference sequence). V was cut by 5 bases and J by 0 bases, with 18 bases left in between. The CDR3 length is 16 residues. The CDR3 region has the DNA TGTGCCAGCAGACTGGAGGCAGGGGAGAACTCCTACGAGCAGTACTTC. Translated, it gives CASRLEAGENSYEQYF.

The chain carries TRBV3-1 (or the pseudogene TRBV3-2) and TRBJ1-2; D gene ambiguous. Germline CDR1 is LGHDT and CDR2 is YNNKEL (reference sequence). This CDR3 is 16 amino acids long. V dropped 4 bases and J dropped 3 bases, with 18 bases sitting between them. This CDR3 is CASSPFGEEPYYGYTF. In DNA form, the CDR3 reads TGTGCCAGCAGCCCCTTCGGGGAAGAGCCTTACTATGGCTACACCTTC.

V usage is TRBV5-8 and J usage is TRBJ2-3; tentatively, D is TRBD1 or TRBD2 (5 bases each). CDR3 length: 16 residues. Germline V gene lookup returns CDR1 SGHTS and CDR2 YDEGEE. Trimming took off 3 bases at V and 1 base at J, with 15 bases between the two ends. The CDR3: CASSSGTLGGTDTQYF. CDR3 coding DNA: TGTGCCAGCAGCTCTGGGACCTTGGGGGGCACAGATACGCAGTATTTT.

This chain connects TRBV19 to TRBJ1-5, with D maybe TRBD1 (5 bases). The CDR3 has 14 amino acids. CDR1 LNHDA and CDR2 SQIVND come from the germline V gene (reference sequence). The V gene lost 3 bases and the J gene lost 5 bases, with 11 bases spanning the gap. CDR3 residues: CASSIRRGDQPQHF. The CDR3 DNA reads as TGTGCCAGTAGTATCAGGAGGGGCGATCAGCCCCAGCATTTT.

The gene calls are TRBV12-3 or TRBV12-4 and TRBJ1-2; D is possibly TRBD1 (6 bases). Trimming stripped 7 bases from V and 14 bases from J, with 17 bases between. This CDR3 has 11 residues. The CDR3 nucleotides are TGTGCCAGCACCCAGGGGATGGCGGGGACCTTC. This encodes CASTQGMAGTF.

The CDR3 sequence is CASSLGTSGEQFF. The CDR3 DNA reads TGCGCCAGCAGCTTGGGGACTAGCGGTGAGCAGTTCTTC. This chain connects TRBV5-1 to TRBJ2-1, with 10 bases matching TRBD2. This CDR3 has 13 residues. V was pared by 0 bases and J by 9 bases, with 0 bases of the junction left unmatched. Germline loops: CDR1 SGHRS, CDR2 YFSETQ.

V usage is TRBV2 and J usage is TRBJ1-2; 7 nucleotides match TRBD1. V gave up 8 bases and J gave up 4 bases; unmatched junction bases: 13. The CDR3 covers 15 residues. Germline CDR1 is SNHLY and CDR2 is FYNNEI. The CDR3 reads CASSTLPTGSYGYTF. For the CDR3, the DNA is TGTGCCAGCTCTACACTTCCGACAGGGTCCTATGGCTACACCTTC.

The chain is built from TRBV11-2 and TRBJ2-3; TRBD1 or TRBD2 may be the D gene (9 bases each). The CDR3 totals 17 residues. Germline CDR1 SGHAT, CDR2 FQNNGV. Trimming took 2 bases from V and 9 from J, leaving 24 bases between them. CDR3 DNA sequence: TGTGCCAGCAGCTTATCGGGAGCGGGGGGCACAGGGGGCACGCAGTATTTT. Its translation: CASSLSGAGGTGGTQYF. The whole variable domain, remainder taken from reference TRBV11-2 and TRBJ2-3, is EAGVAQSPRYKIIEKRQSVAFWCNPISGHATLYWYQQILGQGPKLLIQFQNNGVVDDSQLPKDRFSAERLKGVDSTLKIQPAKLEDSAVYLCASSLSGAGGTGGTQYFGPGTRLTVL.

This sequence joins TRBV10-3 and TRBJ2-2; D ambiguous. The CDR3 consists of 11 residues. Germline V gene sequence: CDR1 ENHRY, CDR2 SYGVKD. The V and J ends lost 10 bases and 7 bases respectively, with 10 bases between them. CDR3 loop: CATQANGELFF. The CDR3 DNA is TGTGCCACCCAAGCAAACGGGGAGCTGTTTTTT.

The chain uses TRBV5-1 and TRBJ1-4; D is possibly TRBD1 (6 bases). The V end lost 4 bases, the J end lost 1 base, and 11 bases lay between the germline ends. The CDR3 has 15 residues. Germline values: CDR1 SGHRS, CDR2 YFSETQ. The CDR3 sequence is CASSQDSLTNEKLFF. Here the CDR3 DNA reads TGCGCCAGCAGCCAGGACAGTTTAACTAATGAAAAACTGTTTTTT. Full variable domain (rest looked up from reference TRBV5-1 and TRBJ1-4): KAGVTQTPRYLIKTRGQQVTLSCSPISGHRSVSWYQQTPGQGLQFLFEYFSETQRNKGNFPGRFSGRQFSNSRSEMNVSTLELGDSALYLCASSQDSLTNEKLFFGSGTQLSVL.

The count of this clone is one. The chain has TRBV10-3 and TRBJ2-7; D is perhaps TRBD1 (5 bases). Trimming cost V 2 bases and J 6 bases, with 5 bases left between them. The length of the CDR3 is 11 residues. Germline lookup yields CDR1 ENHRY and CDR2 SYGVKD. The CDR3 coding sequence is TGTGCCATCAGTGAGCAGGGCGAGCAGTACTTC. It translates to CAISEQGEQYF.

This chain connects TRBV30 to TRBJ2-6; D is ambiguous. There are 14 residues in the CDR3. In germline, CDR1 is GTSNPN, CDR2 SVGIG (reference sequence). Trimming removed 7 bases from V and 0 bases from J, with 10 bases in between. The CDR3 loop reads CASPLRSGANVLTF. The CDR3 nucleotides read TGTGCCTCCCCTCTCCGCTCTGGGGCCAACGTCCTGACTTTC. The full variable domain, with the rest looked up from reference TRBV30 and TRBJ2-6, is SQTIHQWPATLVQPVGSPLSLECTVEGTSNPNLYWYRQAAGRGLQLLFYSVGIGQISSEVPQNLSASRPQDRQFILSSKKLLLSDSGFYLCASPLRSGANVLTFGAGSRLTVL.

The chain employs TRBV10-3 and TRBJ1-2; 7 nucleotides align to TRBD1. Trimming took 4 bases from V and 0 from J; bases not matched to a gene: 5. The CDR3 has 15 amino acids. The germline V gene has CDR1 ENHRY and CDR2 SYGVKD. CDR3: CAISAGGASNYGYTF. Here the CDR3 DNA reads TGTGCCATCAGTGCAGGGGGTGCTTCTAACTATGGCTACACCTTC.

The J gene is TRBJ2-3, the V gene TRBV19; D gene uncertain. Germline loops: CDR1 LNHDA, CDR2 SQIVND (reference sequence). The CDR3 is 13 residues long. Trimming took 3 bases from V and 3 from J, leaving 7 bases between them. The CDR3 is CASSISRTDTQYF. DNA for the CDR3: TGTGCCAGTAGTATTTCCCGGACAGATACGCAGTATTTT. The variable domain in full, with the rest retrieved from reference TRBV19 and TRBJ2-3, is DGGITQSPKYLFRKEGQNVTLSCEQNLNHDAMYWYRQDPGQGLRLIYYSQIVNDFQKGDIAEGYSVSREKKESFPLTVTSAQKNPTAFYLCASSISRTDTQYFGPGTRLTVL.

The chain links TRBV6-6 to TRBJ1-5, with 7 bases lining up with TRBD1. This CDR3 has 16 residues. The J segment lost 1 base and the V segment lost 3 bases, leaving 6 bases of the junction unmatched. Germline CDR1 is MNHNY and CDR2 is SVGAGI (reference sequence). The CDR3 loop is CASSYTGTASNQPQHF. The CDR3 coding sequence is TGTGCCAGCAGTTATACCGGGACAGCGAGCAATCAGCCCCAGCATTTT.

The rearrangement uses TRBV5-4 and TRBJ2-1; possibly TRBD1 or TRBD2 for D (5 bases each). The V end lost 3 bases, the J end lost 5 bases, and 12 bases lay between the germline ends. The CDR3 extends over 14 amino acids. Germline CDR1 and CDR2: SGHNT and YYREEE (reference sequence). The CDR3 loop reads CASSSRDGNNEQFF. The CDR3 DNA is TGTGCCAGCAGCTCCCGGGACGGAAACAATGAGCAGTTCTTC.

The count of this clone is one. The CDR3 here is CASSTLLNAASGNTIYF. The DNA for the CDR3 is TGTGCCAGCAGCACCCTGCTGAACGCGGCCTCTGGAAACACCATATATTTT. The genes are TRBV7-9 and TRBJ1-3; D is unresolved. The CDR3 covers 17 residues. The germline V and J ends were trimmed by 5 bases and 0 bases, with 17 bases remaining between them. CDR1 is SEHNR and CDR2 is FQNEAQ in the germline V gene (reference sequence). The entire variable domain, with the rest obtained from reference TRBV7-9 and TRBJ1-3, is as follows: DTGVSQNPRHKITKRGQNVTFRCDPISEHNRLYWYRQTLGQGPEFLTYFQNEAQLEKSRLLSDRFSAERPKGSFSTLEIQRTEQGDSAMYLCASSTLLNAASGNTIYFGEGSWLTVV.

The V gene is TRBV5-1, the J gene TRBJ1-1, with 9 bases aligning to TRBD1. CDR3 length equals 14 residues. V lost 3 bases to trimming and J lost 7 bases; unmatched junction nucleotides: 7. Germline V gene data show CDR1 as SGHRS and CDR2 as YFSETQ. DNA of the CDR3: TGCGCCAGCAGCTGGGGGACAGGGTTGGGTGAAGCTTTCTTT. Amino acid sequence: CASSWGTGLGEAFF.

The rearrangement uses TRBV7-6 and TRBJ1-5; possible D gene TRBD1, 6 bases. Trimming took off 3 bases at V and 6 bases at J, with 12 bases between the two ends. Germline loops: CDR1 SGHVS, CDR2 FNYEAQ. The CDR3 consists of 14 residues. The CDR3 nucleotides read TGTGCCAGCAGCTTGGGCAGGGGTACTCAGCCCCAGCATTTT. Its translation: CASSLGRGTQPQHF.

The chain carries TRBV12-3 or TRBV12-4 and TRBJ1-4; no clear D. Trimming stripped 3 bases from V and 12 bases from J, with 11 bases between. The length of the CDR3 is 12 residues. The CDR3 DNA reads TGTGCCAGCAGTTTCGGGGAATACCAACTGTTTTTT. It specifies CASSFGEYQLFF.

CDR3 region: CASSLGQGHQETQYF. CDR3 nucleotide sequence: TGTGCCAGCAGCTTAGGCCAGGGCCACCAAGAGACCCAGTACTTC. The chain links TRBV7-2 to TRBJ2-5, with D possibly TRBD1 on 5 matching bases. From germline, CDR1 is SGHTA and CDR2 FQGNSA. Trimming took 1 base from V and 0 from J, leaving 9 bases between them. This CDR3 region has 15 residues.

The CDR3 sequence is CASSFHGQINSPLHF. CDR3 nucleotides: TGTGCCAGCAGTTTTCACGGACAGATAAATTCACCCCTCCACTTT. The chain employs TRBV6-5 and TRBJ1-6, with TRBD1 as a possible D gene (6 bases). Germline loops: CDR1 MNHEY, CDR2 SVGAGI. The ends were cut back, 4 bases at V and 7 bases at J, with 14 bases in the middle. The CDR3 extends over 15 amino acids.

V and J are TRBV19 and TRBJ2-7, with 9 bases matching TRBD2. The trim removed 5 bases at V and 6 bases at J, leaving 8 bases unmatched. The CDR3 totals 14 residues. The germline gives CDR1 LNHDA, CDR2 SQIVND (reference sequence). The CDR3 DNA sequence: TGTGCCAGTAGTGAGGGCGGGGGGGCCGGCGAGCAGTACTTC. This translates into CASSEGGGAGEQYF.

This chain joins TRBV30 and TRBJ1-5; 9 positions match TRBD1. Germline values: CDR1 GTSNPN, CDR2 SVGIG (reference sequence). Trimming at V came to 5 bases and at J to 6 bases, leaving 5 bases not matched to a gene. This CDR3 is built from 13 residues. The CDR3 region has the DNA TGTGCCTGGCAACAGGGGGCCGGTCAGCCCCAGCATTTT. Protein: CAWQQGAGQPQHF.

Here the CDR3 DNA reads TGCAGCGCCCGGGATGGGACTGGGGGCTACACGCAGTACTTC. Its protein product is CSARDGTGGYTQYF. The V call is TRBV29-1, the J call TRBJ2-7, with D perhaps given as TRBD1 or TRBD2 (6 bases each). V lost 7 bases, J lost 9 bases, and 25 bases lay in between. Germline CDR1 reads SQVTM; CDR2 reads ANQGSEA. The length of the CDR3 is 14 residues.